A selection of T cell receptor beta chains follows, all from one sample in a study of blood T cell repertoires in COVID-19. Sequenced by immunoSEQ multiplex PCR; TCRdb stores in-frame clones only, minus some. The sample yields roughly 160,000 clones, roughly 84% seen once. Material: peripheral blood. The source of these receptors is a man aged 80 or over with COVID-19, enrolled during active disease. CDR3s include the opening cysteine and the closing phenylalanine or tryptophan. Each record gives: D gene, clone size, J gene, V gene, CDR3 protein, CDR3 DNA. A D gene is named only where the DNA matches it firmly. Clone size is not always given. Where it is, it says once, few, many or a class for expanded clones.

>.|.|TRBJ1-4|TRBV15
CATSRDRQSDREREKLFF
TGTGCCACCAGCAGAGATCGTCAGAGCGACAGAGAAAGAGAAAAACTGTTTTTT
>TRBD1|.|TRBJ1-1|TRBV14
CASSAGQGRTEAFF
TGTGCCAGCAGCGCGGGACAGGGTCGGACTGAAGCTTTCTTT
>.|.|TRBJ2-7|TRBV12-3/TRBV12-4
CASSPSSYEQYF
TGTGCCAGCAGTCCCAGCTCCTACGAGCAGTACTTC
>TRBD1|.|TRBJ2-2|TRBV5-4
CASSSPPGQGVPGELFF
TGTGCCAGCAGCTCCCCTCCGGGACAGGGGGTCCCCGGGGAGCTGTTTTTT
>.|.|TRBJ2-5|TRBV2
CASSDKRQTKETQYF
TGTGCCAGCAGTGATAAGCGACAGACAAAAGAGACCCAGTACTTC
>.|once|TRBJ1-5|TRBV6-6
CASSYFQGREDQPQHF
TGTGCCAGCAGTTACTTTCAGGGCAGGGAGGATCAGCCCCAGCATTTT
>.|few|TRBJ1-4|TRBV24-1
CATSDLAAWEKLFF
TGTGCCACCAGTGATTTAGCAGCGTGGGAAAAACTGTTTTTT
>TRBD1|.|TRBJ1-1|TRBV2
CASTRTGGSTEAFF
TGTGCCAGCACTAGGACAGGGGGAAGCACTGAAGCTTTCTTT
>TRBD1|few|TRBJ1-6|TRBV18
CASSPKDRVGNSPLHF
TGTGCCAGCTCACCGAAAGACAGGGTCGGAAATTCACCCCTCCACTTT
>.|.|TRBJ2-7|TRBV7-2
CASSLVGVNTYEQYF
TGTGCCAGCAGCTTAGTAGGAGTAAATACCTACGAGCAGTACTTC
>.|.|TRBJ1-2|TRBV5-1
CASSFARLDGYTF
TGCGCCAGCAGCTTCGCCCGGTTAGATGGCTACACCTTC
>TRBD1|.|TRBJ1-4|TRBV18
CASSPGQGPDEKLFF
TGTGCCAGCTCACCCGGACAGGGGCCGGATGAAAAACTGTTTTTT
>.|.|TRBJ1-6|TRBV6-2/TRBV6-3
CASSSPGRANSPLHF
TGTGCCAGCAGTTCCCCCGGGAGAGCCAATTCACCCCTCCACTTT
>TRBD1|.|TRBJ2-2|TRBV7-9
CAIRGQTNTGELFF
TGTGCCATAAGGGGACAGACGAACACCGGGGAGCTGTTTTTT
>.|.|TRBJ2-1|TRBV9
CASSVDHDSSYNEQFF
TGTGCCAGCAGCGTAGACCACGACAGCTCCTACAATGAGCAGTTCTTC
>TRBD2|.|TRBJ2-1|TRBV19
CASSIERGGYNEQFF
TGTGCCAGTAGTATAGAGCGGGGGGGATACAATGAGCAGTTCTTC
>TRBD2|.|TRBJ2-3|TRBV2
CASNLLAGGSDTQYF
TGTGCCAGCAACCTACTAGCGGGGGGCTCAGATACGCAGTATTTT
>.|.|TRBJ1-1|TRBV9
CASSVGDDLNTEAFF
TGTGCCAGCAGCGTAGGCGATGATTTGAACACTGAAGCTTTCTTT
>TRBD1|.|TRBJ1-1|TRBV5-6
CASSSGTGGTEAFF
TGTGCCAGCAGTTCCGGGACAGGGGGTACTGAAGCTTTCTTT
>.|.|TRBJ2-1|TRBV12-5
CASGRRQGGSRIF
TGTGCTAGTGGCCGTAGACAGGGAGGATCTAGGATCTTC
>.|few|TRBJ2-2|TRBV6-1
CASSEGATGELFF
TGTGCCAGCAGTGAAGGGGCTACCGGGGAGCTGTTTTTT
>.|.|TRBJ1-1|TRBV7-8
CASSLDQRGEAFF
TGTGCCAGCAGCTTAGACCAGCGGGGCGAAGCTTTCTTT
>.|.|TRBJ2-2|TRBV21-1
CASSPPNRQGARTGELFF
TGTGCCAGCAGCCCACCCAACAGACAGGGCGCTCGGACCGGGGAGCTGTTTTTT
>.|once|TRBJ2-7|TRBV5-1
CASSLSQTGYSYEQYF
TGCGCCAGCAGCTTAAGTCAGACGGGGTACTCCTACGAGCAGTACTTC
>.|.|TRBJ1-4|TRBV6-2/TRBV6-3
CASSPGREKLFF
TGTGCCAGCAGCCCCGGGAGAGAAAAACTGTTTTTT
>TRBD2|.|TRBJ2-1|TRBV9
CASSVAAGGYNEQFF
TGTGCCAGCAGCGTAGCGGCGGGGGGATACAATGAGCAGTTCTTC
>TRBD2|.|TRBJ2-3|TRBV5-1
CATWSGGPADTQYF
TGCGCCACCTGGTCGGGGGGGCCCGCAGATACGCAGTATTTT
>.|.|TRBJ2-7|TRBV7-2
CASSLSPLRDEQYF
TGTGCCAGCAGCTTGAGCCCTCTGAGGGACGAGCAGTACTTC
>.|.|TRBJ2-7|TRBV15
CATSRAGDSSYEQYF
TGTGCCACCAGCAGAGCGGGGGACAGCTCCTACGAGCAGTACTTC
>.|.|TRBJ2-7|TRBV6-5
CASSSRPGSNYEQYF
TGTGCCAGCAGTTCCCGTCCGGGTAGCAACTACGAGCAGTACTTC
>.|.|TRBJ1-1|TRBV15
CATSRGTGGTEAFF
TGTGCCACCAGCAGAGGTACGGGGGGCACTGAAGCTTTCTTT
>TRBD1|.|TRBJ1-5|TRBV28
CASSLEGTGSQPQHF
TGTGCCAGCAGTTTAGAGGGGACAGGGAGTCAGCCCCAGCATTTT
>TRBD1|.|TRBJ2-2|TRBV19
CATKGQGAAGELFF
TGTGCCACCAAGGGACAGGGGGCAGCCGGGGAGCTGTTTTTT
>.|.|TRBJ1-3|TRBV4-3
CASSQDPGGASGNTIYF
TGCGCCAGCAGCCAAGATCCGGGGGGGGCATCTGGAAACACCATATATTTT
>TRBD1|.|TRBJ1-5|TRBV6-5
CASTNRGSNQPQHF
TGTGCCAGCACCAACAGGGGGAGCAATCAGCCCCAGCATTTT
>TRBD1|.|TRBJ1-6|TRBV5-1
CASSPGQGNSPLHF
TGCGCCAGCAGCCCAGGACAGGGTAATTCACCCCTCCACTTT
>.|.|TRBJ1-5|TRBV6-5
CASSYSAHSNQPQHF
TGTGCCAGCAGTTACTCTGCGCATAGCAATCAGCCCCAGCATTTT
>TRBD1|.|TRBJ2-7|TRBV7-2
CASTYRGSSYEQYF
TGTGCCAGCACCTACAGGGGCTCCTCCTACGAGCAGTACTTC
>.|.|TRBJ2-7|TRBV6-2/TRBV6-3
CASSPTYEQYF
TGTGCCAGCAGTCCCACCTACGAGCAGTACTTC
>.|.|TRBJ2-2|TRBV4-3
CASSYGISAGELFF
TGCGCCAGCAGCTACGGGATCTCTGCCGGGGAGCTGTTTTTT
>.|.|TRBJ1-6|TRBV27
CASKPTGVLGSPLHF
TGTGCCAGCAAACCGACGGGGGTGTTAGGATCACCCCTCCACTTT
>.|.|TRBJ2-2|TRBV5-5
CASSLSVNTGELFF
TGTGCCAGCAGCTTGTCCGTAAACACCGGGGAGCTGTTTTTT
>TRBD2|.|TRBJ2-3|TRBV9
CASSVGGGTTDTQYF
TGTGCCAGCAGCGTAGGCGGGGGAACCACAGATACGCAGTATTTT
>TRBD1|.|TRBJ2-1|TRBV29-1
CSAAPWDRSYNEQFF
TGCAGCGCCGCACCCTGGGACAGATCCTACAATGAGCAGTTCTTC
>.|.|TRBJ2-5|TRBV6-5
CASSLASAGTQYF
TGTGCCAGCAGCTTAGCGTCTGCCGGGACCCAGTACTTC
>TRBD1|.|TRBJ1-2|TRBV7-9
CASRPAGGGGYTF
TGTGCCAGCAGACCCGCAGGGGGCGGTGGCTACACCTTC
>.|.|TRBJ2-3|TRBV27
CASSLLGTPSMGTQYF
TGTGCCAGCAGTTTATTGGGGACACCTTCCATGGGTACGCAGTATTTT
>TRBD1|.|TRBJ1-2|TRBV27
CARTGKDYGYTF
TGTGCCAGGACAGGGAAGGACTATGGCTACACCTTC
>.|.|TRBJ1-2|TRBV19
CASSISGKEYGYTF
TGTGCCAGTAGTATATCAGGGAAAGAATATGGCTACACCTTC
>.|once|TRBJ1-3|TRBV18
CASSPSDSGNTIYF
TGTGCCAGCTCTCCCAGCGACTCTGGAAACACCATATATTTT
>TRBD2|.|TRBJ2-7|TRBV6-5
CASSLAGVGGEQYF
TGTGCCAGCAGCTTAGCGGGGGTAGGGGGAGAGCAGTACTTC
>TRBD1|.|TRBJ2-7|TRBV6-6
CASGPSPGQGNEQYF
TGTGCCAGCGGCCCCAGCCCGGGACAGGGGAACGAGCAGTACTTC
>TRBD1|.|TRBJ1-1|TRBV18
CASSPTGGRGNTEAFF
TGTGCCAGCTCTCCGACAGGGGGAAGAGGGAACACTGAAGCTTTCTTT
>TRBD1|once|TRBJ1-1|TRBV18
CASSPTTGDTEAFF
TGTGCCAGCTCGCCCACGACAGGGGACACTGAAGCTTTCTTT
>.|.|TRBJ2-7|TRBV3-1/TRBV3-2
CASRGPNFYEQYF
TGTGCCAGCAGGGGGCCAAACTTCTACGAGCAGTACTTC
>.|.|TRBJ1-1|TRBV3-1/TRBV3-2
CASSTNRDTEAFF
TGTGCCAGCAGCACGAACAGGGACACTGAAGCTTTCTTT
>.|.|TRBJ1-2|TRBV6-2/TRBV6-3
CASSYVADYGYTF
TGTGCCAGCAGTTACGTAGCAGACTATGGCTACACCTTC